This is a list of T cell receptor beta chains from one sample in a study of blood T cells in healthy people across ages. Using its own MiXCR run on the 5' RACE reads, TCRdb lists one record per CDR3 protein. The sample holds 800,000 to 950,000 distinct CDR3 sequences, around 29% seen once. These data are also associated with another study on T cells of mothers and their children.

Sequencing was carried out using blood. The receptors originated from a middle-aged woman in good health. CDR3s include the opening cysteine and the closing phenylalanine or tryptophan. Fields, in order: D gene, clone size, J gene, V gene, CDR3 protein, CDR3 DNA. A D gene is named only where the DNA matches it firmly. Clone size is shown for a subset of rows, as once, few, many or a class of expanded clone.

>.|.|TRBJ1-4|TRBV7-8
CASSPRDPGLNEKLFF
TGTGCCAGCAGCCCAAGAGATCCAGGGCTTAATGAAAAACTGTTTTTT
>.|.|TRBJ1-6|TRBV10-3
CAVSEARSSSYNSPLHF
TGTGCCGTCAGTGAAGCTCGGTCTAGCTCCTATAATTCACCCCTCCACTTT
>.|few|TRBJ2-2|TRBV29-1
CSASDSSTGELFF
TGCAGCGCCTCGGACTCCTCTACCGGGGAGCTGTTTTTT
>.|many|TRBJ2-7|TRBV4-1
CASSQDDGLYEQYF
TGCGCCAGCAGCCAAGATGACGGTCTCTACGAGCAGTACTTC
>.|few|TRBJ1-2|TRBV6-2/TRBV6-3
CASRRTAGYGYTF
TGTGCCAGCAGACGCACTGCAGGCTATGGCTACACCTTC
>.|.|TRBJ1-1|TRBV7-9
CASSSNGWGGDTEAFF
TGTGCCAGCAGCTCCAACGGTTGGGGAGGTGACACTGAAGCTTTCTTT
>.|.|TRBJ2-5|TRBV20-1
CSATPPGLHNEQYF
TGCAGTGCCACGCCCCCGGGGCTCCACAATGAGCAGTACTTC
>.|.|TRBJ1-2|TRBV10-3
CAIRDWGGNYGYTF
TGTGCCATCAGGGACTGGGGGGGCAACTATGGCTACACCTTC
>.|.|TRBJ2-1|TRBV9
CASSGTAKYDEQFF
TGTGCCAGCAGCGGGACAGCCAAGTACGATGAGCAGTTCTTC
>.|.|TRBJ2-1|TRBV4-2
CASSGRSRGSYEQFF
TGTGCCAGCAGCGGCCGGTCGCGGGGCAGCTATGAGCAGTTCTTC
>.|.|TRBJ1-2|TRBV30
CAWSVPPAGYTF
TGTGCCTGGAGTGTACCCCCGGCGGGCTACACCTTC
>.|.|TRBJ2-7|TRBV28
CASTSPMAGAYEQYF
TGTGCCAGCACCTCCCCTATGGCAGGGGCCTACGAGCAGTACTTC
>TRBD1|.|TRBJ2-7|TRBV6-5
CASSYSRDRGHEQYF
TGTGCCAGCAGTTACTCCCGGGACAGGGGGCACGAGCAGTACTTC
>.|few|TRBJ1-1|TRBV5-1
CASSPLGGQNTEAFF
TGCGCCAGCAGCCCCCTGGGTGGGCAGAACACTGAAGCTTTCTTT
>.|.|TRBJ1-3|TRBV7-2
CASSTTTYSGNTIYF
TGTGCCAGCAGCACCACGACATACTCTGGAAACACCATATATTTT
>.|many|TRBJ2-1|TRBV11-2
CASSPPRSGNEQFF
TGTGCCAGCAGCCCCCCGAGGTCGGGGAATGAGCAGTTCTTC
>.|.|TRBJ2-4|TRBV29-1
CSVETNRGGTAYF
TGCAGCGTTGAAACTAACCGGGGGGGGACAGCGTACTTC
>TRBD1|few|TRBJ2-1|TRBV30
CAWRWDRGRAGEQFF
TGTGCCTGGAGATGGGACAGGGGGAGAGCGGGTGAGCAGTTCTTC
>.|.|TRBJ1-1|TRBV4-1
CASSQGSSVEAFF
TGCGCCAGCAGCCAAGGGTCCTCAGTTGAAGCTTTCTTT
>.|few|TRBJ1-4|TRBV3-1
CASSHGGHGRNEKLFF
TGTGCCAGCAGCCATGGGGGGCACGGACGGAATGAAAAACTGTTTTTT
>.|.|TRBJ1-1|TRBV6-1
CASSEEGWAPNTEAFF
TGTGCCAGCAGTGAAGAAGGGTGGGCACCTAACACTGAAGCTTTCTTT
>.|.|TRBJ1-6|TRBV27
CASRSWGDYNSPRHF
TGTGCCAGCAGGTCGTGGGGAGATTATAATTCACCCCGCCACTTT
>.|many|TRBJ2-7|TRBV28
CASSLPTAYEQYF
TGTGCCAGCAGTTTACCGACAGCCTACGAGCAGTACTTC
>.|many|TRBJ1-2|TRBV28
CASSLRAGNGYTF
TGTGCCAGCAGTTTAAGGGCAGGGAATGGCTACACCTTC
>.|.|TRBJ2-3|TRBV11-2
CASSLDGGGTDTQYF
TGTGCCAGCAGCTTAGATGGCGGGGGCACAGATACGCAGTATTTT
>TRBD2|.|TRBJ2-7|TRBV5-1
CASSLEIVPRSGGPYEQYF
TGCGCCAGCAGCTTGGAGATTGTGCCTCGTAGCGGGGGTCCCTACGAGCAGTACTTC
>.|.|TRBJ2-7|TRBV6-4
CASSDSPESYNEQYF
TGTGCCAGCAGTGACTCGCCGGAGTCCTACAATGAGCAGTACTTC
>TRBD2|.|TRBJ2-1|TRBV12-3/TRBV12-4
CASSTLAGEQFF
TGTGCCAGCAGCACTCTAGCGGGGGAGCAGTTCTTC
>TRBD2|.|TRBJ2-5|TRBV5-1
CASSLPAGGPIETQYF
TGCGCCAGCAGCTTGCCGGCGGGGGGACCTATAGAGACCCAGTACTTC
>TRBD1|.|TRBJ2-3|TRBV20-1
CSATDPGTGMTDTQYF
TGCAGTGCTACGGACCCCGGGACAGGGATGACAGATACGCAGTATTTT
>.|.|TRBJ2-3|TRBV12-3/TRBV12-4
CASALGEDTQYF
TGTGCCAGCGCGTTGGGCGAAGATACGCAGTATTTT
>TRBD1|.|TRBJ2-1|TRBV27
CASSIRTGGLGGEQFF
TGTGCCAGCAGCATCCGGACAGGGGGCCTAGGCGGTGAGCAGTTCTTC
>TRBD1|.|TRBJ1-6|TRBV20-1
CSAKGQVNSPLHF
TGCAGTGCCAAGGGACAGGTTAATTCACCCCTCCACTTT
>.|few|TRBJ1-4|TRBV28
CASSTRQAGYTTNEKLFF
TGTGCCAGCAGTACTCGCCAGGCAGGATATACAACTAATGAAAAACTGTTTTTT
>.|.|TRBJ1-1|TRBV6-5
CASKRGRTEAFF
TGTGCCAGCAAAAGGGGTAGGACTGAAGCTTTCTTT
>.|few|TRBJ2-7|TRBV27
CASSFAPGTANEQYF
TGTGCCAGCAGTTTCGCTCCCGGGACGGCTAACGAGCAGTACTTC
>.|few|TRBJ1-5|TRBV7-2
CASSLAGAPYSNQPQHF
TGTGCCAGCAGCTTAGCCGGGGCCCCTTATAGCAATCAGCCCCAGCATTTT
>.|.|TRBJ2-7|TRBV25-1
CASREYYEQYF
TGTGCCAGCAGGGAATACTACGAGCAGTACTTC
>TRBD2|few|TRBJ2-1|TRBV2
CARGGTSGGADEQFF
TGTGCCAGAGGTGGGACTAGCGGGGGGGCGGATGAGCAGTTCTTC
>.|once|TRBJ2-7|TRBV11-2
CASSLFENNEQYF
TGTGCCAGCAGCTTATTTGAGAACAATGAGCAGTACTTC
>.|.|TRBJ1-1|TRBV27
CASSLLGETETFF
TGTGCCAGCAGTTTATTGGGGGAGACTGAAACTTTCTTT
>.|few|TRBJ2-2|TRBV12-3/TRBV12-4
CASSFVVGRRAGELFF
TGTGCCAGCAGTTTCGTCGTGGGCCGGAGGGCCGGGGAGCTGTTTTTT
>TRBD2|.|TRBJ2-1|TRBV12-3/TRBV12-4
CASSNSGGADEQFF
TGTGCCAGCAGTAACAGCGGGGGGGCCGATGAGCAGTTCTTC
>.|.|TRBJ2-1|TRBV7-9
CASGMMDFNEQFF
TGTGCCAGCGGCATGATGGACTTTAATGAACAGTTCTTC
>.|few|TRBJ1-1|TRBV29-1
CSVAKGTEAFF
TGCAGCGTTGCGAAAGGCACTGAAGCTTTCTTT
>.|.|TRBJ1-2|TRBV7-8
CASSSHGGPLGYTF
TGTGCCAGCAGCTCCCACGGGGGACCCCTGGGCTACACCTTC
>TRBD1|.|TRBJ1-1|TRBV20-1
CSALGQVNTEAFF
TGCAGTGCCCTGGGACAGGTGAACACTGAAGCTTTCTTT
>.|few|TRBJ1-4|TRBV28
CASSLPGGEKLFF
TGTGCCAGCAGTTTGCCAGGAGGGGAAAAACTGTTTTTT
>.|.|TRBJ1-1|TRBV7-3
CASSPSGTMNTEAFF
TGTGCCAGCAGCCCCAGTGGTACTATGAACACTGAAGCTTTCTTT
>.|.|TRBJ1-5|TRBV7-2
CASSLDQRNQPQHF
TGTGCCAGCAGCTTAGACCAGCGCAATCAGCCCCAGCATTTT
>TRBD1|.|TRBJ2-7|TRBV7-3
CASSLTETGDSYEQYF
TGTGCCAGCAGCTTAACCGAGACAGGGGACTCCTACGAGCAGTACTTC
>TRBD1|many|TRBJ2-7|TRBV5-1
CASSTQRTGGNEQYF
TGCGCCAGCAGCACCCAGCGGACAGGGGGCAACGAGCAGTACTTC
>TRBD1|few|TRBJ2-4|TRBV4-2
CASSQELVGTRGLAKNIQYF
TGTGCCAGCAGCCAAGAACTAGTGGGGACCAGGGGGCTAGCCAAAAACATTCAGTACTTC